The present entry profiles one T cell receptor (beta chain) with its context. Its antigen is unknown. The CDR3 sequence is 16 residues long. Looked up from germline, CDR1 is DFQATT and CDR2 is SNEGSKA (reference sequence). This entry is derived from a study of CXCR3-negative and CXCR3-positive naive CD8 T cells. Findings and caveats of the study: CXCR3-negative and CXCR3-positive naive cells shared comparable TRBV-TRBJ usage, but memory cells did not.

The libraries of TRB cDNA were prepared using 5' RACE with UMI labels. No DNA is given; TCRdb re-called the 5' RACE reads and lists each CDR3 protein once. The sample totals about 26,000 distinct CDR3 sequences. J is TRBJ2-3 and V is TRBV20-1; TCRdb indicates TRBD2, and absent DNA this call remains unverified. Source material: naive CXCR3- CD8+ T cells from blood. Documented subset: CD45RO-CCR7+CD27+CD95- naive CD8+ T cells lacking CXCR3 (TNR3-). This sequence originates from a human donor in good health. Some clones in this sample may be carry-over from other donors' samples. The CDR3 region is CSARSGAGAPPDTQYF.